The 22 T cell receptor beta chains below all came from one sample that was sequenced in a study of shared clonotypes between healthy human individuals. The repertoire was sequenced with immunoSEQ multiplex PCR; TCRdb's copy has only in-frame clones and lacks some. The sample contains some 1.5 million clones, 95% to 99% of which appear only once. Source material: naive CD4+ T cells sorted from blood. Subset: CD45RA+ positively selected. These receptors were collected from a man aged 30 to 39 in good health.

As regards this clone: At the DNA level, this CDR3 is encoded by other sequences in the same sample as well. The chain combines TRBV5-4 with TRBJ1-2; D is unresolved. V gave up 3 bases and J gave up 8 bases, with 11 bases separating them. Germline values: CDR1 SGHNT, CDR2 YYREEE (reference sequence). This CDR3 contains 12 residues. CDR3 loop: CASSSTTGGYTF. DNA for the CDR3: TGTGCCAGCAGCTCAACGACCGGAGGCTACACCTTC.

This clone came up once. This rearrangement joins TRBV19 to TRBJ2-1, with D possibly being TRBD1 (5 bases). The CDR3 runs to 15 residues. V was cut by 6 bases and J by 0 bases, with 12 bases left in between. Germline CDR1 is LNHDA and CDR2 is SQIVND (reference sequence). The CDR3 sequence: CASRITGRSYNEQFF. The CDR3 bases are TGTGCCAGTAGGATAACAGGCCGCTCCTACAATGAGCAGTTCTTC.

The CDR3: CASSPAGTVINGYTF. CDR3 nucleotide sequence: TGTGCCAGCTCACCAGCCGGGACGGTTATTAATGGCTACACCTTC. This chain uses TRBV18 with TRBJ1-2, with a possible D match to TRBD1 (5 bases). The V gene's germline CDR1 is KGHSH and CDR2 LQKENI. V was pared by 2 bases and J by 6 bases, with 16 bases between. The CDR3 has 15 residues.

The chain carries TRBV15 and TRBJ2-7; 9 positions agree with TRBD1. The CDR3 is 16 residues long. J gave up 6 bases and V 6 bases, and 15 bases lay outside the gene matches. CDR1 LNHNV and CDR2 YYDKDF come from the germline V gene (reference sequence). The DNA of the CDR3 is TGTGCCACCAGTGGGAGACTGGGACAGGGACCCCTCGAGCAGTACTTC. Translating gives CATSGRLGQGPLEQYF.

The chain uses TRBV7-3 and TRBJ2-1; 9 bases align to TRBD1. CDR3 length: 14 amino acids. V was pared by 5 bases and J by 7 bases, with 6 bases of the junction left unmatched. Germline values: CDR1 SGHTA, CDR2 FQGTGA. CDR3 in amino acids: CASSPDRGTNEQFF. CDR3 DNA sequence: TGTGCCAGCAGCCCGGACAGGGGCACTAATGAGCAGTTCTTC.

V and J are TRBV19 and TRBJ1-1; no clear D gene. The CDR3 has 15 amino acids. Trimming left V 4 bases short and J 1 base short, with 13 bases between. The germline CDR1 and CDR2 sequences are LNHDA and SQIVND (reference sequence). CDR3 nucleotides: TGTGCCAGTAGTAGTGACGCGGATCGGAACACTGAAGCTTTCTTT. It translates to CASSSDADRNTEAFF.

This chain joins TRBV7-6 and TRBJ2-5; D is unresolved. V was cut by 5 bases and J by 5 bases, with 12 bases left in between. Germline CDR1 is SGHVS and CDR2 is FNYEAQ. The CDR3 is 13 residues long. The CDR3 DNA reads as TGTGCCAGCAGCCCTAGGATGGGGGAGACCCAGTACTTC. Encoded protein: CASSPRMGETQYF.

This chain uses TRBV6-1 with TRBJ2-5; 10 bases align to TRBD2. The CDR3 is 14 residues long. V was clipped by 6 bases and J by 5 bases; unmatched bases: 6. The germline V gene has CDR1 MNHNS and CDR2 SASEGT. CDR3 region: CASSALAGVETQYF. As DNA, the CDR3 is TGTGCCAGCAGCGCTCTAGCGGGAGTGGAGACCCAGTACTTC.

A note on this clone: Other DNA sequences in this sample translate to the same CDR3. V usage is TRBV18 and J usage is TRBJ1-2; 7 bases agree with TRBD1. Germline CDR1 and CDR2: KGHSH and LQKENI. CDR3 size: 13 residues. J lost 4 bases, V lost 3 bases, and 2 bases had no gene match. The CDR3 DNA reads TGTGCCAGCTCACCTCCAGGGGGCTATGGCTACACCTTC. It is translated as CASSPPGGYGYTF.

This chain uses TRBV5-6 with TRBJ1-5; D might be TRBD1 (6 bases). The CDR3 consists of 16 residues. V was shortened by 0 bases and J by 1 base, with 11 bases between the two germline ends. Germline V gene lookup returns CDR1 SGHDT and CDR2 YYEEEE. The CDR3 region is CASSLVGAGSNQPQHF. CDR3 coding DNA: TGTGCCAGCAGCTTGGTGGGGGCTGGGAGCAATCAGCCCCAGCATTTT.

The V gene is TRBV5-1, the J gene TRBJ1-1; D is possibly TRBD1 (5 bases). CDR1 and CDR2 (germline): SGHRS, YFSETQ. This CDR3 is 12 amino acids long. Trimming cost V 3 bases and J 5 bases, with 8 bases left between them. CDR3 protein: CASSWGETEAFF. Written as DNA, the CDR3 is TGCGCCAGCAGCTGGGGGGAAACTGAAGCTTTCTTT.

The chain is built from TRBV4-3 and TRBJ2-1; D ambiguous. V was cut by 0 bases and J by 0 bases, with 12 bases left in between. Germline-derived CDR1 and CDR2 are LGHNA and YSLEER. The CDR3 contains 17 residues. The CDR3 loop reads CASSQDPADRSYNEQFF. The CDR3 DNA reads as TGCGCCAGCAGCCAAGATCCTGCGGATCGCTCCTACAATGAGCAGTTCTTC.

This rearrangement joins TRBV7-9 to TRBJ2-5, with TRBD1 identical over 8 bases. Germline V gene lookup returns CDR1 SEHNR and CDR2 FQNEAQ (reference sequence). This CDR3 region has 15 residues. The ends lost 1 base at V and 2 bases at J; junction bases unmatched: 3. The CDR3 loop is CASSLGGQAQETQYF. CDR3 nucleotide sequence: TGTGCCAGCAGCTTAGGGGGACAGGCGCAAGAGACCCAGTACTTC.

The J gene is TRBJ2-7, the V gene TRBV10-3; TRBD2 matches 7 bases. The V segment lost 0 bases and the J segment 2 bases; nucleotides outside the gene matches: 13. The CDR3 runs to 18 residues. Germline lookup yields CDR1 ENHRY and CDR2 SYGVKD. In DNA, the CDR3 is TGTGCCATCAGTGAGTCGTCGTTAGGGGCTAGCGGAGCCTACGAGCAGTACTTC. Translation gives CAISESSLGASGAYEQYF.

J is TRBJ2-1 and V is TRBV7-9, with 9 nucleotides matching TRBD1. The length of the CDR3 is 13 residues. Germline lookup yields CDR1 SEHNR and CDR2 FQNEAQ (reference sequence). Germline trimming cut 4 bases from V and 6 bases from J; bases unmatched to any gene: 1. The CDR3 is CASSSDRGNEQFF. As DNA, the CDR3 is TGTGCCAGCAGCTCGGACAGGGGCAATGAGCAGTTCTTC. The full variable domain, its missing parts supplied by reference TRBV7-9 and TRBJ2-1, is DTGVSQNPRHKITKRGQNVTFRCDPISEHNRLYWYRQTLGQGPEFLTYFQNEAQLEKSRLLSDRFSAERPKGSFSTLEIQRTEQGDSAMYLCASSSDRGNEQFFGPGTRLTVL.

This chain uses TRBV4-3 with TRBJ2-1; 8 nucleotides match TRBD1. The germline V gene encodes CDR1 LGHNA and CDR2 YSLEER. V trimming: 3 bases; J trimming: 6 bases; junction bases outside the gene matches: 13. The CDR3 length is 17 residues. The CDR3 here is CASSHRTGTTFGNEQFF. CDR3 bases: TGCGCCAGCAGCCACCGGACAGGGACAACGTTTGGCAATGAGCAGTTCTTC.

This chain links TRBV15 with TRBJ2-5, with no clear D. This CDR3 is 17 amino acids long. Germline V gene sequence: CDR1 LNHNV, CDR2 YYDKDF (reference sequence). V was trimmed by 1 base and J by 1 base, leaving 16 bases between them. The CDR3 protein is CATSRAPGWEPQETQYF. The CDR3 bases are TGTGCCACCAGCAGAGCGCCGGGCTGGGAACCCCAAGAGACCCAGTACTTC.

This chain links TRBV6-1 with TRBJ2-2; no firm D call. In germline, CDR1 is MNHNS, CDR2 SASEGT. The CDR3 length is 13 residues. Trimming stripped 7 bases from V and 5 bases from J, with 11 bases between. The CDR3 DNA sequence: TGTGCCAGCAAGGGTTTGGGGACCGGGGAGCTGTTTTTT. Encoded protein: CASKGLGTGELFF.

This sequence joins TRBV30 and TRBJ2-4, with TRBD1 identical over 7 bases. In germline, CDR1 is GTSNPN, CDR2 SVGIG (reference sequence). The CDR3 loop spans 15 amino acids. J lost 9 bases, V lost 3 bases, and 14 bases had no gene match. In DNA form, the CDR3 reads TGTGCCTGGAGCTTAAGGGGCAGGGGGTATGCCATTCAGTACTTC. It specifies CAWSLRGRGYAIQYF.

This clone was observed a single time. The rearrangement joins TRBV4-2 to TRBJ2-7; 7 bases align to TRBD2. After removal of 1 base from V and 2 bases from J, the junction contained 14 bases not matched to a gene. CDR1 LGHNA and CDR2 YNFKEQ come from the germline V gene. The CDR3 contains 18 residues. As DNA, the CDR3 is TGTGCCAGCAGCCAAGTGCTGCGGGAGATGGTCGGGACCTACGAGCAGTACTTC. It is translated as CASSQVLREMVGTYEQYF.

This chain links TRBV14 with TRBJ2-1, with 8 bases aligning to TRBD2. This CDR3 contains 16 residues. CDR1 and CDR2 (germline): SGHDN, FVKESK. With 3 bases clipped from V and 7 bases from J, the junction kept 11 bases outside the gene matches. The CDR3 bases are TGTGCCAGCAGCCATCAGCTAGCGGGCAACTTGAATGAGCAGTTCTTC. Its translation: CASSHQLAGNLNEQFF.

In DNA, the CDR3 is TGTGCCAGCAGCGTAGGGGGACACCACACCGGGGAGCTGTTTTTT. This codes for CASSVGGHHTGELFF. V is TRBV9 and J is TRBJ2-2, with D maybe TRBD1 (6 bases). There are 15 residues in the CDR3. The ends were cut back, 0 bases at V and 3 bases at J, with 9 bases in the middle. The V gene's germline CDR1 is SGDLS and CDR2 YYNGEE.